This T cell receptor beta chain derives from a study of blood T cells in healthy people across ages. CDR1 is DFQATT, CDR2 SNEGSKA, per germline (reference sequence). The CDR3 is 15 amino acids. J gave up 9 bases and V 0 bases, and 8 bases lay outside the gene matches. Whole-study results and caveats: Possibly, changes in expanded clonotypes were confounded because donor CMV status was unknown. Getting older went along with TCR beta diversity per million T cells dropping roughly linearly.

For the second PCR, which ran for about 6 to 12 cycles, a sample-barcoded 5' primer and a J-beta primer mix were used. TCRdb re-called the 5' RACE reads through MiXCR, storing one row per CDR3 protein. The repertoire holds roughly 800,000 distinct CDR3 sequences, with roughly 64% as singletons. Turning to this clonotype: Its antigen is unknown.

The source material was blood. The origin of this receptor is a man younger than 40 in good health. The chain couples TRBV20-1 to TRBJ2-1, with 10 bases fitting TRBD2. The CDR3 DNA follows: TGCAGTGCTAGAGATAGGGGACTAGCGTTAGGTGAGCAGTTCTTC. Its translation is CSARDRGLALGEQFF.